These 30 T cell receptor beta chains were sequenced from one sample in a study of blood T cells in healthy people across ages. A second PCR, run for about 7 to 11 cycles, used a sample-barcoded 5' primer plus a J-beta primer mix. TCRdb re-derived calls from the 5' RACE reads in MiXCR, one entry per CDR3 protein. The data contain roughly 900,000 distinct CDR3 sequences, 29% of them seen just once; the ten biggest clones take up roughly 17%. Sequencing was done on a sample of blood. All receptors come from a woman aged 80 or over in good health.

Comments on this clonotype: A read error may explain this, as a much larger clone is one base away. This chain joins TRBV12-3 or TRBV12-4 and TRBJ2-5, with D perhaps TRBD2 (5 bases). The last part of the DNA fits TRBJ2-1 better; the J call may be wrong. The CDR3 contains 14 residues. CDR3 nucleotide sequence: TGTGCCAGCAGGAAATCGGGAACCCAAGAGACCCAGTTCTTC. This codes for CASRKSGTQETQFF.

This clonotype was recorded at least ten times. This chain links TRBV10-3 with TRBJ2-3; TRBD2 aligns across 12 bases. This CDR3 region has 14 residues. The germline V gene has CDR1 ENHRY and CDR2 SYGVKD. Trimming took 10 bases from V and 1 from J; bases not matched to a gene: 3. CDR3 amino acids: CATRTSGGTDTQYF. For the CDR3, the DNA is TGTGCCACAAGGACTAGCGGGGGCACAGATACGCAGTATTTT.

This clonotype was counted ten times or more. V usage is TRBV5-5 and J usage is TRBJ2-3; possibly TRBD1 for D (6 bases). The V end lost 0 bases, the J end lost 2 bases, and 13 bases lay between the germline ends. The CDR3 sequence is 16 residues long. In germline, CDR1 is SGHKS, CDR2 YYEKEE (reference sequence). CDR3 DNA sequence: TGTGCCAGCAGCTTGGAGGCGACAGGATTCACAGATACGCAGTATTTT. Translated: CASSLEATGFTDTQYF.

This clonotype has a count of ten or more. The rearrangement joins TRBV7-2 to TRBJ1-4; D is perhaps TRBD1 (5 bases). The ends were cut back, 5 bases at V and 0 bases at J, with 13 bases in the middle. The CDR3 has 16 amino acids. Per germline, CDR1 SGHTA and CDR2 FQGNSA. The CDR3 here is CASSLIGDPTNEKLFF. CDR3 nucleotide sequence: TGTGCCAGCAGCCTTATAGGGGACCCAACTAATGAAAAACTGTTTTTT.

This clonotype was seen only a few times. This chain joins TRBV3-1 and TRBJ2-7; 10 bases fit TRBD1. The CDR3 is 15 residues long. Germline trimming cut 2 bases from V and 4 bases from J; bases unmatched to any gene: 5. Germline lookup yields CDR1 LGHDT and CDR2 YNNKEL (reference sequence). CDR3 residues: CASSQMPGQGYEQYF. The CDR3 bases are TGTGCCAGCAGCCAAATGCCGGGACAGGGGTACGAGCAGTACTTC.

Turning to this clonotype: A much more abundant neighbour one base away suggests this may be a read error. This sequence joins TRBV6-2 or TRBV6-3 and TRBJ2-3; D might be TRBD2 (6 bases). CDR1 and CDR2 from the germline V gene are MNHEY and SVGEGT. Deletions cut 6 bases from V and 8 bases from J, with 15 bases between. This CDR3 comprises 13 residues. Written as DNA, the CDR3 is TGTGCCAGCAGAGGACACCGGGGAGGTACGCAGTATTTT. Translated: CASRGHRGGTQYF.

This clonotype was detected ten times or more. The CDR3 reads CASSNDRGPYEQYF. CDR3 nucleotides: TGTGCCAGCAGCAACGACAGGGGACCCTACGAGCAGTACTTC. V usage is TRBV7-2 and J usage is TRBJ2-7; 8 bases align to TRBD1. The junction had 5 bases not matched to a gene; V was cut back by 5 bases and J by 2 bases. The CDR3 loop spans 14 amino acids. Looked up from germline, CDR1 is SGHTA and CDR2 is FQGNSA.

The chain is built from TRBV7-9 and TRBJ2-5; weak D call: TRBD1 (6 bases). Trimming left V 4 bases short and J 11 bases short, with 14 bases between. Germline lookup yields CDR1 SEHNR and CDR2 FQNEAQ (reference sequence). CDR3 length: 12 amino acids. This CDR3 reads CASSYDRNWQYF. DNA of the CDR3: TGTGCCAGCAGCTACGACAGGAACTGGCAGTACTTC.

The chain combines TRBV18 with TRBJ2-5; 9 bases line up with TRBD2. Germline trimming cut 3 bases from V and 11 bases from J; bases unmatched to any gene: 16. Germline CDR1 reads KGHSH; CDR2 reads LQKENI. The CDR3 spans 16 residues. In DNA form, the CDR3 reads TGTGCCAGCTCACCTGTGAATAGCGGGGGCCACAATGAGCAGTACTTC. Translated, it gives CASSPVNSGGHNEQYF.

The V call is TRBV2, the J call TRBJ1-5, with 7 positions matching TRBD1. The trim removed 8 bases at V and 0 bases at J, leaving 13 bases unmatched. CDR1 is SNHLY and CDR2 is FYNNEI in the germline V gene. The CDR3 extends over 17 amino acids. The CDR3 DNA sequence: TGTGCCAGCCGCGCTACCGGGACAGCCCATAGCAATCAGCCCCAGCATTTT. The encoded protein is CASRATGTAHSNQPQHF.

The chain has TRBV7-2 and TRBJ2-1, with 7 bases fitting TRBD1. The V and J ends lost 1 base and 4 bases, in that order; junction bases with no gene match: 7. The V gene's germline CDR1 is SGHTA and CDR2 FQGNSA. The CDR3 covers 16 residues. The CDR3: CASSLGDREIYNEQFF. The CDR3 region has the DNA TGTGCCAGCAGCTTAGGGGACAGAGAAATTTACAATGAGCAGTTCTTC.

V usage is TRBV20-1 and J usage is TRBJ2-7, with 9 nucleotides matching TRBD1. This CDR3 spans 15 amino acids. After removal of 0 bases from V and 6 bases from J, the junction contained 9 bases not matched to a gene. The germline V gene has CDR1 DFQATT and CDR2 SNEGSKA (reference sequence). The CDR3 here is CSAREPGQGRLEQYF. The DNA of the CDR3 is TGCAGTGCTAGAGAACCGGGACAGGGCCGACTCGAGCAGTACTTC.

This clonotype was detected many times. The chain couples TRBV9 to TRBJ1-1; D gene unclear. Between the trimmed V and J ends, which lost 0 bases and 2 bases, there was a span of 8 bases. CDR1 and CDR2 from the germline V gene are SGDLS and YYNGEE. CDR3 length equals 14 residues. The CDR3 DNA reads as TGTGCCAGCAGCGTAGATGCAGCCAACACTGAAGCTTTCTTT. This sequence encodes CASSVDAANTEAFF.

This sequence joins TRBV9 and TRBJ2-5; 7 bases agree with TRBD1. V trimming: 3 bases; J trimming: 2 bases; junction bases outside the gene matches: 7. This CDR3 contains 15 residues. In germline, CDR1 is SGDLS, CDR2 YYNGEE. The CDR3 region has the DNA TGTGCCAGCAGCGAGGTCTACAGGGGACAAGAGACCCAGTACTTC. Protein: CASSEVYRGQETQYF.

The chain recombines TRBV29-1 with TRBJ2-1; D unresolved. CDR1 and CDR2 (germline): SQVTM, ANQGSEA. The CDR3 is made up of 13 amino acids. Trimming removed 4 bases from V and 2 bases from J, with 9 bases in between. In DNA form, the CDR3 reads TGCAGCGTTGCCGGCATTACCTACAATGAGCAGTTCTTC. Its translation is CSVAGITYNEQFF.

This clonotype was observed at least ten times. The DNA of the CDR3 is TGTGCCAGCAGCTTAGGGGGCATACCGGCAGCTTTCTTT. It yields the protein CASSLGGIPAAFF. The chain links TRBV11-2 to TRBJ1-1; D possibly corresponds to TRBD1 (5 bases). The V and J ends lost 1 base and 10 bases respectively, with 13 bases between them. This CDR3 comprises 13 residues. Looked up from germline, CDR1 is SGHAT and CDR2 is FQNNGV.

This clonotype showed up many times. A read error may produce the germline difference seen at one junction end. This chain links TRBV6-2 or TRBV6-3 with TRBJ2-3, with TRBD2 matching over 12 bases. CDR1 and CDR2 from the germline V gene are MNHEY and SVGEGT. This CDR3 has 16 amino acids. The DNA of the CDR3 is TGCGCCAGCAGCAGGACTAGCGGGACTAGCACAGATACGCAGTATTTT. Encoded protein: CASSRTSGTSTDTQYF.

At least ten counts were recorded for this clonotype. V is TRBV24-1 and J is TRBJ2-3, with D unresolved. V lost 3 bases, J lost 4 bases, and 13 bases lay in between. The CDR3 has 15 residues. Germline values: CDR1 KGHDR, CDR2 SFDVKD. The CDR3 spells CATSDPTERSDTQYF. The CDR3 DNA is TGTGCCACCAGTGATCCTACGGAGAGGTCAGATACGCAGTATTTT.

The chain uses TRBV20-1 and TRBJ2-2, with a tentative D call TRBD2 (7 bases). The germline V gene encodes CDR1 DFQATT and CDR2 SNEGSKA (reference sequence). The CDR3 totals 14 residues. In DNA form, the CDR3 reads TGCGGGGGGGCCGGCGTGGGTAGGACCGGGGAGCTGTTTTTT. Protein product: CGGAGVGRTGELFF.

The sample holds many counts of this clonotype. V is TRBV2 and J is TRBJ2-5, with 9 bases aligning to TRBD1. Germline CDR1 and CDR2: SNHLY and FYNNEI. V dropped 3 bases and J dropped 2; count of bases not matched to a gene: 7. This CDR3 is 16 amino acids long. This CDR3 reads CASSDSRTGVQETQYF. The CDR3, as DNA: TGTGCCAGCAGTGACTCTAGGACAGGGGTACAAGAGACCCAGTACTTC. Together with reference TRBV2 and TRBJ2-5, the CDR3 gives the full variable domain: EPEVTQTPSHQVTQMGQEVILRCVPISNHLYFYWYRQILGQKVEFLVSFYNNEISEKSEIFDDQFSVERPDGSNFTLKIRSTKLEDSAMYFCASSDSRTGVQETQYFGPGTRLLVL.

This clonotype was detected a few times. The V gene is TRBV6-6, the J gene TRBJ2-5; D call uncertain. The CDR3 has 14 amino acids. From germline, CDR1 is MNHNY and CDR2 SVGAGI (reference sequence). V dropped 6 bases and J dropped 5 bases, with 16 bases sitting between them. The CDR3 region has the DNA TGTGCCAGCAGGGCAGGAGTCCTACACGAGACCCAGTACTTC. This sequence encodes CASRAGVLHETQYF.

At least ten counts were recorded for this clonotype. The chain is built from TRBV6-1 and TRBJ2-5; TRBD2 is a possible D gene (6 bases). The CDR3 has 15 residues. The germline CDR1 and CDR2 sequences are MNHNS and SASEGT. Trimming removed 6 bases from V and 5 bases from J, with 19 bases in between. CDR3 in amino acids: CASRNPLGGGETQYF. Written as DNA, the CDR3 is TGTGCCAGCAGAAACCCTCTAGGCGGAGGGGAGACCCAGTACTTC.

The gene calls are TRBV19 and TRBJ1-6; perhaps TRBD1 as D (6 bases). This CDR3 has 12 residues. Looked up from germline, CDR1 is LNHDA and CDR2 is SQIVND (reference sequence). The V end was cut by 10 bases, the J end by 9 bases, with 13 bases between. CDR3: CATTGYGSPLHF. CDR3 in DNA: TGTGCCACAACAGGGTACGGTTCACCCCTCCACTTT.

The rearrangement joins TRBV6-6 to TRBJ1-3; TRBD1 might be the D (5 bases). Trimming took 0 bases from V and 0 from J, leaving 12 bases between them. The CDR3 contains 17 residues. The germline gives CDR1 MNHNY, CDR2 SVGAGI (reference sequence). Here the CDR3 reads CASSYSGAVTSGNTIYF. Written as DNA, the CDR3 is TGTGCCAGCAGTTACTCCGGGGCCGTAACCTCTGGAAACACCATATATTTT.

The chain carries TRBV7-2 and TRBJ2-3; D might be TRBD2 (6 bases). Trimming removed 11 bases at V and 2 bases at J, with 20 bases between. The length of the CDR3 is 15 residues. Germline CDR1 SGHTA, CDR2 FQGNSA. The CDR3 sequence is CAGSLGGTPTDTQYF. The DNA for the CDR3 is TGTGCCGGCTCATTGGGAGGCACTCCCACAGATACGCAGTATTTT.

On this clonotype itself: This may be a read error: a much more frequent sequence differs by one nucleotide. CDR3 loop: CATSSQVDTGEQYF. In DNA, the CDR3 is TGTGCCACCAGCAGTCAGGTGGATACAGGCGAGCAGTACTTC. The rearrangement links TRBV15 to TRBJ2-5; possible D gene TRBD1, 5 bases. Gene TRBJ2-7 matches the end of the DNA better, so the J call may be wrong. Germline V gene sequence: CDR1 LNHNV, CDR2 YYDKDF (reference sequence). The CDR3 covers 14 residues.

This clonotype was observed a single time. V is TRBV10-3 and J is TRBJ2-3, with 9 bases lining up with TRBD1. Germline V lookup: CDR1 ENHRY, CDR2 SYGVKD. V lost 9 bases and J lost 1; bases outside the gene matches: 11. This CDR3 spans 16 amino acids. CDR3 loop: CAIIDPDRGRTDTQYF. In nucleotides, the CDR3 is TGTGCCATTATAGACCCGGACAGGGGTCGCACAGATACGCAGTATTTT.

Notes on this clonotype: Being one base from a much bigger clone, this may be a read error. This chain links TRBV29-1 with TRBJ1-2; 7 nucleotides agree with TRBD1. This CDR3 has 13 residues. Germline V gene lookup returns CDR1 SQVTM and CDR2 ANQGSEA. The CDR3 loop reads CSDPTGNNYDYTF. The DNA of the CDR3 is TGCAGCGATCCGACAGGGAATAACTATGACTACACCTTC.

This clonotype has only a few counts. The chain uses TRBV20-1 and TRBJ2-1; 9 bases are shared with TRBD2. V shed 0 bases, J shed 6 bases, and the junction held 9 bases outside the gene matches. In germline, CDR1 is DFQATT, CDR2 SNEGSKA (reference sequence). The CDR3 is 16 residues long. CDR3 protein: CSARDFLAGGINEQFF. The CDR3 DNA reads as TGCAGTGCTAGAGATTTCCTGGCGGGGGGGATCAATGAGCAGTTCTTC.

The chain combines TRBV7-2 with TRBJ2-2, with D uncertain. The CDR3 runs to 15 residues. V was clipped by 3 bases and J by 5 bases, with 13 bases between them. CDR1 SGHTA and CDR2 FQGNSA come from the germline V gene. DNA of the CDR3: TGTGCCAGCAGCTTGACGCCGGATATAACCGGGGAGCTGTTTTTT. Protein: CASSLTPDITGELFF.